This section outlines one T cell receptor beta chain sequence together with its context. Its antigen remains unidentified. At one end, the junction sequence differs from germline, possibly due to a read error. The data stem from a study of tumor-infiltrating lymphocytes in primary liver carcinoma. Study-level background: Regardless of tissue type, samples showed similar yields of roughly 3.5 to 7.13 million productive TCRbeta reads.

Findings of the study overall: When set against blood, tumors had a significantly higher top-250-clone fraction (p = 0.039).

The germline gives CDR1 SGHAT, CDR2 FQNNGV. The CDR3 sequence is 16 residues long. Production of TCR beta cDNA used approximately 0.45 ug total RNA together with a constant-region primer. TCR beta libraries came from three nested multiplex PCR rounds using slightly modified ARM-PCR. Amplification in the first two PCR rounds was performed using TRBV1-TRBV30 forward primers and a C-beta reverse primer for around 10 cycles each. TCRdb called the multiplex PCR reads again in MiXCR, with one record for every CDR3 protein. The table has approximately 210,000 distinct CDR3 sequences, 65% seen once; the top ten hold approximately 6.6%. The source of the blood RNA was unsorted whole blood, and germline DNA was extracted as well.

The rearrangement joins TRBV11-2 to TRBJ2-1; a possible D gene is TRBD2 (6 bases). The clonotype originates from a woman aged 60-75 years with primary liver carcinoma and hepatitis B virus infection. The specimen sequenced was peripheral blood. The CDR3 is CVSSPSSRRADNEQFF. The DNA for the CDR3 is TGTGTCAGCAGCCCTTCTAGCAGGAGGGCCGATAATGAGCAGTTCTTC.